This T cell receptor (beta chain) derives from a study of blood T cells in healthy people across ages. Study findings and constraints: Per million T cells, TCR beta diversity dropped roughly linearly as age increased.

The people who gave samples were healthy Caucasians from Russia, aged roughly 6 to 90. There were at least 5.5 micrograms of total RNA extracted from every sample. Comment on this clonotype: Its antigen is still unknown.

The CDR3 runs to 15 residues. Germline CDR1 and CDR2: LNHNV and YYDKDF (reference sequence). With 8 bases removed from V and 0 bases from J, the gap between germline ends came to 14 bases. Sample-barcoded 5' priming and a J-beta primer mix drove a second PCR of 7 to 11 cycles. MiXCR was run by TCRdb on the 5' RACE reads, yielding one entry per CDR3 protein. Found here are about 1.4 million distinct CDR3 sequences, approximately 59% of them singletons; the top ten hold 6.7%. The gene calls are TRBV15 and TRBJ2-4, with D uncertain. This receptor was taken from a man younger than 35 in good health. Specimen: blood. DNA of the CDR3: TGTGCCACCGTAAGCAGTCCGTTAGCCAAAAACATTCAGTACTTC. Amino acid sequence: CATVSSPLAKNIQYF.